This T cell receptor beta chain was captured by sequencing in a study of T cell changes during pregnancy in multiple sclerosis. The data were produced by immunoSEQ multiplex PCR, yet TCRdb's version contains in-frame clones alone and is incomplete. The table lists about 33,000 clones, around 93% of them singletons. V was shortened by 6 bases and J by 0 bases, with 12 bases between the two germline ends. Germline V gene sequence: CDR1 LNHDA, CDR2 SQIVND (reference sequence). The CDR3 contains 15 residues. The chain has TRBV19 and TRBJ1-5, with D possibly matching TRBD1 (6 bases). The sequencing here drew on CD4+ T cells from peripheral blood mononuclear cells, taken in the third trimester of pregnancy. The TCR comes from a female donor in good health, enrolled as a control in a pregnancy study. The CDR3 DNA is TGTGCCAGTAGACCTCAGGGGATTAGCAATCAGCCCCAGCATTTT. Translated: CASRPQGISNQPQHF.